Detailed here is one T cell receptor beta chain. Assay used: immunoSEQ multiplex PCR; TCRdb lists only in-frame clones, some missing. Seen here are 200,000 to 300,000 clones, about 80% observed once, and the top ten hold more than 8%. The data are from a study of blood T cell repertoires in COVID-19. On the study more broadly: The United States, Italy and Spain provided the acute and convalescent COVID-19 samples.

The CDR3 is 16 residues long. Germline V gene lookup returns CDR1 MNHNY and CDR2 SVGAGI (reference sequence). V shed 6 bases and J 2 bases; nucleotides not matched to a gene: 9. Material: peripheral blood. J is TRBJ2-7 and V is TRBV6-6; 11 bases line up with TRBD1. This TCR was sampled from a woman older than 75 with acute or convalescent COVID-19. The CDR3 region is CASSPGGQGGTYEQYF. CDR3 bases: TGTGCCAGCAGCCCGGGGGGACAGGGGGGCACCTACGAGCAGTACTTC.